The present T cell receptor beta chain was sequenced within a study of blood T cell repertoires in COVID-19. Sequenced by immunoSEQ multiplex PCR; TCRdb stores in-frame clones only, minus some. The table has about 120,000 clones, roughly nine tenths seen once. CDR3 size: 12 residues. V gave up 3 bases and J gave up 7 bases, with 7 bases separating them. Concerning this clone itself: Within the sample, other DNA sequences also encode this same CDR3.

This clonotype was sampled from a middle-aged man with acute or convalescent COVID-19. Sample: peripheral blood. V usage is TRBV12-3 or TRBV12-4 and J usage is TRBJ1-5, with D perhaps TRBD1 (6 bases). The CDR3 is CASSLRGQPQHF. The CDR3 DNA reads TGTGCCAGCAGTTTGAGGGGGCAGCCCCAGCATTTT.